This TCR beta chain was recorded in a study of blood T cell repertoires in COVID-19. This CDR3 region has 16 residues. The germline gives CDR1 MNHNY, CDR2 SVGAGI (reference sequence). The V segment lost 0 bases and the J segment 2 bases; nucleotides outside the gene matches: 4. Method: immunoSEQ multiplex PCR; TCRdb's copy keeps in-frame clones and lacks some. In the table there are about 83,000 clones, about 90% of which are singletons. The sample holds one count of this clone. This TCR was recovered from a woman aged 45-59 years with active or convalescent COVID-19. The source material was peripheral blood. The chain joins TRBV6-6 to TRBJ1-3; 7 bases line up with TRBD1. The CDR3: CASSYSTQGAGNTIYF. CDR3 DNA sequence: TGTGCCAGCAGTTACTCCACCCAGGGGGCTGGAAACACCATATATTTT.